This TCR beta chain was recorded in a study of shared clonotypes between healthy human individuals. Using immunoSEQ multiplex PCR, the repertoire was profiled, and TCRdb retains in-frame clones only, with some absent. The table shows some 2 million clones, with 85% to 95% occurring only once. CD45RO-negative, CCR7-selected cells formed the naive CD8 fraction, which excluded terminally differentiated effector memory CD45RA+ cells. Of note for this clone: Its antigen is unidentified.

The CDR3 has 16 residues. The germline CDR1 and CDR2 sequences are SGHVS and FQNEAQ. Trimming cost V 5 bases and J 4 bases; bases outside gene matches: 4. The study's findings and limits: Between a few donors, naive CD4 clonotypes were shared at a level of about 5%. Represented diversity (both genetic and exposure-history) was limited by the small number of donors.

The sequenced sample was naive CD8+ T cells sorted from blood. V usage is TRBV7-8 and J usage is TRBJ2-2, with TRBD2 matching 13 bases. The TCR comes from a young man in good health. CDR3 amino acids: CASSPGLAGVTGELFF. DNA of the CDR3: TGTGCCAGCAGCCCCGGACTAGCGGGGGTCACCGGGGAGCTGTTTTTT.